The 10 T cell receptor beta chains below come from one sample, sequenced in a study of cytomegalovirus exposure and HLA in healthy donors. The PCR made use of 60 Vbeta and 13 Jbeta primers. The data were produced by immunoSEQ multiplex PCR, yet TCRdb's version contains in-frame clones alone and is incomplete. This sample has roughly 160,000 clones, with about 80% found just once. The specimen was PBMCs. These receptors all come from a man aged 30-40 years in good health and CMV-seronegative.

This chain's CDR3 is CASRPGGSTHEQYF. CDR3 coding DNA: TGTGCCAGTAGGCCAGGGGGTAGTACCCACGAGCAGTACTTC. The rearrangement links TRBV19 to TRBJ2-7, with 7 bases lining up with TRBD1. This CDR3 spans 14 amino acids. From germline, CDR1 is LNHDA and CDR2 SQIVND (reference sequence). V was pared by 6 bases and J by 5 bases, with 10 bases of the junction left unmatched.

The chain carries TRBV5-1 and TRBJ2-7, with D hard to call. Germline CDR1 SGHRS, CDR2 YFSETQ. V was cut by 4 bases and J by 7 bases, with 18 bases left in between. The CDR3 is made up of 14 amino acids. The CDR3 loop is CASSPDPGAVEQYF. In DNA, the CDR3 is TGCGCCAGCAGCCCGGATCCCGGAGCAGTTGAGCAGTACTTC. The whole variable domain, remainder taken from reference TRBV5-1 and TRBJ2-7, is KAGVTQTPRYLIKTRGQQVTLSCSPISGHRSVSWYQQTPGQGLQFLFEYFSETQRNKGNFPGRFSGRQFSNSRSEMNVSTLELGDSALYLCASSPDPGAVEQYFGPGTRLTVT.

The V gene is TRBV7-2, the J gene TRBJ2-5; D might be TRBD1 (6 bases). The CDR3 consists of 15 residues. CDR1 is SGHTA, CDR2 FQGNSA, per germline. The ends were cut back, 1 base at V and 2 bases at J, with 11 bases in the middle. The DNA for the CDR3 is TGTGCCAGCAGCTTAGGTCGGCAGGGGCAAGAGACCCAGTACTTC. This encodes CASSLGRQGQETQYF.

The chain joins TRBV5-4 to TRBJ1-1; 8 bases align to TRBD1. Germline CDR1 reads SGHNT; CDR2 reads YYREEE (reference sequence). The length of the CDR3 is 14 residues. Trimming at V came to 4 bases and at J to 5 bases, leaving 7 bases not matched to a gene. Here the CDR3 reads CASSETGGGTEAFF. In DNA form, the CDR3 reads TGTGCCAGCAGCGAAACAGGGGGGGGGACTGAAGCTTTCTTT.

The gene calls are TRBV5-1 and TRBJ1-1; 11 bases agree with TRBD1. Germline V gene lookup returns CDR1 SGHRS and CDR2 YFSETQ. V shed 5 bases and J 6 bases; nucleotides not matched to a gene: 9. CDR3 size: 15 residues. CDR3 protein: CASSFHRTGGAEAFF. CDR3 in DNA: TGCGCCAGCAGTTTCCACCGGACAGGGGGCGCTGAAGCTTTCTTT. Full variable domain (remainder filled in from reference TRBV5-1 and TRBJ1-1): KAGVTQTPRYLIKTRGQQVTLSCSPISGHRSVSWYQQTPGQGLQFLFEYFSETQRNKGNFPGRFSGRQFSNSRSEMNVSTLELGDSALYLCASSFHRTGGAEAFFGQGTRLTVV.

This clone appeared a few times. The chain employs TRBV28 and TRBJ2-3; D is possibly TRBD2 (7 bases). Germline V gene lookup returns CDR1 MDHEN and CDR2 SYDVKM. Trimming cost V 0 bases and J 0 bases, with 10 bases left between them. The CDR3 extends over 16 amino acids. The CDR3 DNA is TGTGCCAGCAGTTTATGGGCGGGGGCAAGCACAGATACGCAGTATTTT. It encodes CASSLWAGASTDTQYF.

This clone showed up just a few times. V usage is TRBV28 and J usage is TRBJ1-5; 8 nucleotides line up with TRBD1. Germline V gene sequence: CDR1 MDHEN, CDR2 SYDVKM. V gave up 5 bases and J gave up 6 bases; unmatched junction bases: 15. The CDR3 is made up of 17 amino acids. CDR3: CASSRLRTGKMGQPQHF. Written as DNA, the CDR3 is TGTGCCAGCAGTCGATTAAGGACAGGGAAGATGGGTCAGCCCCAGCATTTT.

Remarks on this clone: The same CDR3 can be traced to other DNA sequences in this sample. The chain has TRBV6-1 and TRBJ2-5; TRBD2 matches 12 bases. V lost 2 bases and J lost 2; bases outside the gene matches: 0. This CDR3 spans 15 amino acids. CDR1 and CDR2 (germline): MNHNS, SASEGT. CDR3 nucleotides: TGTGCCAGCAGTGAACTAGCGGGGGGGCAAGAGACCCAGTACTTC. Protein: CASSELAGGQETQYF.

This chain uses TRBV7-2 with TRBJ2-2, with D maybe TRBD2 (5 bases). Between the trimmed V and J ends, which lost 3 bases and 7 bases, there was a span of 9 bases. The CDR3 length is 13 residues. Germline loops: CDR1 SGHTA, CDR2 FQGNSA. CDR3 loop: CASSLDFDGELFF. CDR3 bases: TGTGCCAGCAGCTTGGACTTTGACGGGGAGCTGTTTTTT.

The V call is TRBV28, the J call TRBJ1-2; the D is unclear. Germline CDR1 MDHEN, CDR2 SYDVKM. CDR3 length equals 14 residues. The V and J ends lost 2 bases and 2 bases respectively, with 9 bases between them. The CDR3 sequence is CASSLKQRNYGYTF. CDR3 bases: TGTGCCAGCAGTTTAAAGCAGCGCAACTATGGCTACACCTTC.